The 3 T cell receptor beta chains given below trace back to one sample, sequenced in a study of T cells after yellow fever vaccination. One entry per CDR3 protein, called by TCRdb with MiXCR from the 5' RACE reads. This sample has some 200,000 distinct CDR3 sequences, with about 3% found just once. This material consisted of CD4+ T cells sorted from PBMCs, taken 10 days after the yellow fever booster vaccination. These receptors originate from a man between 18 and 29 years old who received the YFV17D yellow fever vaccine.

A few counts support this clonotype. The J gene is TRBJ1-1, the V gene TRBV7-2; D is unresolved. Trimming shortened V by 4 bases and J by 1 base, and 19 bases separated the two germline ends. CDR1 and CDR2 from the germline V gene are SGHTA and FQGNSA. The CDR3 contains 17 residues. CDR3: CASSSKGRIGWNTEAFF. DNA for the CDR3: TGTGCCAGCAGCTCCAAGGGCCGGATTGGATGGAACACTGAAGCTTTCTTT.

Only a few counts were recorded for this clonotype. The V call is TRBV4-3, the J call TRBJ2-3, with 9 bases matching TRBD2. Germline CDR1 LGHNA, CDR2 YSLEER. V shed 1 base and J 2 bases; nucleotides not matched to a gene: 7. The CDR3 has 17 residues. The CDR3 loop reads CASSQGPGTSPTDTQYF. CDR3 DNA: TGCGCCAGCAGCCAAGGACCCGGGACTAGCCCCACAGATACGCAGTATTTT.

This clonotype has only a few counts. V and J are TRBV11-1 and TRBJ2-4, with TRBD2 matching 13 bases. This CDR3 has 17 amino acids. The trim removed 5 bases at V and 3 bases at J, leaving 7 bases unmatched. Per the germline V gene, CDR1 is SGHAT and CDR2 is FQDESV (reference sequence). CDR3 region: CASSDRLAGGNKNIQYF. In DNA form, the CDR3 reads TGTGCCAGCAGCGACCGACTAGCGGGGGGCAACAAAAACATTCAGTACTTC.